This is a list of T cell receptor beta chains from one sample in a study of blood T cell repertoires in COVID-19. Profiling relied on immunoSEQ multiplex PCR, and the TCRdb table lists in-frame clones only, not all of them. The table has about 180,000 clones, roughly 84% seen once; the top ten hold 1.5%. Material for sequencing was peripheral blood. The receptors were gathered from a human donor in a cohort sampled during active COVID-19. CDR3s include the opening cysteine and the closing phenylalanine or tryptophan. Each record gives: clone size, D gene, J gene, V gene, CDR3 protein, CDR3 DNA. D genes are given only for firm matches. Size values are once, few and many counts, or a class for expanded clones, and some rows have none.

NA	TRBD1	TRBJ1-5	TRBV19	CASTAQGAFSNQPQHF	TGTGCCAGTACTGCACAGGGGGCGTTTAGCAATCAGCCCCAGCATTTT
NA	TRBD2	TRBJ2-7	TRBV19	CASSIGTSGSYEQYF	TGTGCCAGTAGTATAGGTACTAGCGGGAGCTACGAGCAGTACTTC
NA	NA	TRBJ2-7	TRBV5-1	CASSLVGGSYEQYF	TGCGCCAGCAGCTTGGTGGGCGGGTCCTACGAGCAGTACTTC
NA	NA	TRBJ1-2	TRBV5-1	CASSLGAASNYGYTF	TGCGCCAGCAGCTTGGGGGCAGCCTCAAACTATGGCTACACCTTC
NA	NA	TRBJ1-5	TRBV5-1	CASSPSGENQPQHF	TGCGCCAGCAGCCCCTCCGGGGAGAATCAGCCCCAGCATTTT
NA	TRBD2	TRBJ2-7	TRBV5-1	CASRYSGAAGYEQYF	TGCGCCAGCAGATATAGCGGGGCCGCTGGGTACGAGCAGTACTTC
NA	TRBD2	TRBJ2-7	TRBV7-2	CASSLAGLAGGRAYEQYF	TGTGCCAGCAGCTTAGCGGGACTAGCGGGAGGGAGAGCCTACGAGCAGTACTTC
NA	TRBD1	TRBJ1-6	TRBV27	CASSGDRGMNSPLHF	TGTGCCAGCAGTGGGGACAGGGGAATGAACTCACCCCTCCACTTT
NA	NA	TRBJ1-5	TRBV30	CAWRLTASNQPQHF	TGTGCCTGGAGGCTTACAGCTAGCAATCAGCCCCAGCATTTT
NA	NA	TRBJ2-4	TRBV3-1/TRBV3-2	CASSQDVATKNIQYF	TGTGCCAGCAGCCAAGACGTCGCGACCAAAAACATTCAGTACTTC
NA	TRBD1	TRBJ2-5	TRBV5-5	CASSLPRGSDETQYF	TGTGCCAGCAGCTTACCCAGGGGGTCTGACGAGACCCAGTACTTC
NA	TRBD1	TRBJ2-7	TRBV27	CASSFTGGHEQYF	TGTGCCAGCAGTTTCACAGGGGGCCACGAGCAGTACTTC
NA	NA	TRBJ2-7	TRBV6-2/TRBV6-3	CASSYSKSKQEQYF	TGTGCCAGCAGTTACTCGAAGTCCAAACAGGAGCAGTACTTC
few	NA	TRBJ1-4	TRBV3-1/TRBV3-2	CASSQDMENEKLFF	TGTGCCAGCAGCCAAGATATGGAGAATGAAAAACTGTTTTTT
NA	NA	TRBJ1-1	TRBV5-1	CASSSSLRTVRFMNTEAFF	TGCGCCAGCAGCTCCTCACTCCGGACAGTGAGGTTCATGAACACTGAAGCTTTCTTT
NA	NA	TRBJ1-2	TRBV19	CATKPTATSYGYTF	TGTGCCACCAAGCCGACAGCAACAAGTTATGGCTACACCTTC
NA	TRBD1	TRBJ1-1	TRBV19	CASSIVVGGQTEAFF	TGTGCCAGTAGTATAGTAGTAGGGGGCCAAACTGAAGCTTTCTTT
NA	TRBD1	TRBJ1-2	TRBV19	CASSIDPGQWDRYGYTF	TGTGCCAGTAGTATAGATCCGGGACAGTGGGACCGGTATGGCTACACCTTC
NA	TRBD1	TRBJ2-5	TRBV11-2	CASSGQGTKETQYF	TGTGCCAGCAGCGGACAGGGGACCAAAGAGACCCAGTACTTC
NA	TRBD1	TRBJ1-4	TRBV24-1	CATSDPPGQGASNEKLFF	TGTGCCACCAGTGATCCCCCGGGACAGGGGGCCTCTAATGAAAAACTGTTTTTT
few	NA	TRBJ2-7	TRBV18	CASSPEQTSMGEQYF	TGTGCCAGCTCTCCAGAACAGACTAGTATGGGCGAGCAGTACTTC
NA	TRBD1	TRBJ2-7	TRBV6-6	CASSYTGQGHEQYF	TGTGCCAGCAGCTACACCGGACAGGGTCACGAGCAGTACTTC
NA	TRBD2	TRBJ2-3	TRBV5-4	CASSSGLAGGLTDTQYF	TGTGCCAGCAGCTCCGGACTAGCGGGGGGTCTCACAGATACGCAGTATTTT
NA	NA	TRBJ2-5	TRBV10-3	CAISDRSRLTGETQYF	TGTGCCATCAGTGATAGAAGTAGACTAACGGGGGAGACCCAGTACTTC
NA	NA	TRBJ2-7	TRBV4-3	CASSQDYGGPRTHEQYF	TGCGCCAGCAGCCAAGATTACGGAGGACCCCGGACGCACGAGCAGTACTTC
few	NA	TRBJ2-7	TRBV6-5	CASRPIAVTYEQYF	TGTGCCAGCAGGCCAATAGCGGTAACCTACGAGCAGTACTTC
NA	NA	TRBJ2-1	TRBV7-2	CASSPDLPYNEQFF	TGTGCCAGCAGCCCTGACTTACCCTACAATGAGCAGTTCTTC
NA	NA	TRBJ1-1	TRBV7-9	CASAMEGTEAFF	TGTGCCAGCGCAATGGAGGGGACTGAAGCTTTCTTT